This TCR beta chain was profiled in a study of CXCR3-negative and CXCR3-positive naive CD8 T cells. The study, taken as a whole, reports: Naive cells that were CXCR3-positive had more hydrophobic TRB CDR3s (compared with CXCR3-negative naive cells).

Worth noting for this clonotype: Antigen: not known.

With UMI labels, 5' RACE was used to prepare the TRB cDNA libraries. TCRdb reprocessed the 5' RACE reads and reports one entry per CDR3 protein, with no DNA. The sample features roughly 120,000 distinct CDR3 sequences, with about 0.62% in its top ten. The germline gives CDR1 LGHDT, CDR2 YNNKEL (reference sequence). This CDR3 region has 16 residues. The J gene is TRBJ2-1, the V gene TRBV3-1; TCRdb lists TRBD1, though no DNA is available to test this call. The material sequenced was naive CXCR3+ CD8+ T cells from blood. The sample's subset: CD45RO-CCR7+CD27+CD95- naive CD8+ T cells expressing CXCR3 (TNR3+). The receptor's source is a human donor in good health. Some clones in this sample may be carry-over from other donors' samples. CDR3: CASSQDQGAPYNEQFF.